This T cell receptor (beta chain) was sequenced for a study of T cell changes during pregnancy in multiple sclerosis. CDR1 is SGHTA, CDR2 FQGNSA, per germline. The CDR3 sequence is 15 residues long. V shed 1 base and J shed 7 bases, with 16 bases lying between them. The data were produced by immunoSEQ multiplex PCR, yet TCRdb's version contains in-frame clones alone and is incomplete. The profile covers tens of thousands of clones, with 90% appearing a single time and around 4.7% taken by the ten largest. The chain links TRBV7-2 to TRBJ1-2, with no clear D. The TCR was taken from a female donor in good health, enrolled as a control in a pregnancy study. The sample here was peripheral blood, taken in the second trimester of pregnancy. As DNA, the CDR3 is TGTGCCAGCAGCTTAGTGGCAGGCGCAGTGAGTGGCTACACCTTC. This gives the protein CASSLVAGAVSGYTF. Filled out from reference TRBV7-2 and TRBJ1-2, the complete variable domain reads GAGVSQSPSNKVTEKGKDVELRCDPISGHTALYWYRQSLGQGLEFLIYFQGNSAPDKSGLPSDRFSAERTGGSVSTLTIQRTQQEDSAVYLCASSLVAGAVSGYTFGSGTRLTVV.